This T cell receptor beta chain derives from a study of graft-versus-host responses after intestinal transplantation. Study-wide background: The whole recipient group had anti-thymocyte globulin induction followed by tacrolimus and steroids for around three years.

This CDR3 is built from 13 residues. In germline, CDR1 is SGDLS, CDR2 YYNGEE. V was shortened by 0 bases and J by 0 bases, with 4 bases between the two germline ends. Notes on this clone: Its antigen is unknown. The sample has other DNA sequences that encode this CDR3 too.

Study-wide points: Patients with graft-donor T cell macrochimerism had high graft-versus-host to host-versus-graft clonal ratios in allografts. GvH clones occurred in recipient marrow; some first appeared in ileum or blood.

Produced via immunoSEQ multiplex PCR; TCRdb's table is partial and in-frame only. The sample lists some 39,000 clones, approximately 95% seen once, with roughly 4% in the top ten. Specimen: PBMCs, collected roughly 780 days after intestinal transplantation. This chain uses TRBV9 with TRBJ2-7; D gene unclear. This receptor was obtained from a human patient who received an intestinal transplant, so some T cells may come from the graft donor. The DNA of the CDR3 is TGTGCCAGCAGCGTAGGCAGCTCCTACGAGCAGTACTTC. This encodes CASSVGSSYEQYF.